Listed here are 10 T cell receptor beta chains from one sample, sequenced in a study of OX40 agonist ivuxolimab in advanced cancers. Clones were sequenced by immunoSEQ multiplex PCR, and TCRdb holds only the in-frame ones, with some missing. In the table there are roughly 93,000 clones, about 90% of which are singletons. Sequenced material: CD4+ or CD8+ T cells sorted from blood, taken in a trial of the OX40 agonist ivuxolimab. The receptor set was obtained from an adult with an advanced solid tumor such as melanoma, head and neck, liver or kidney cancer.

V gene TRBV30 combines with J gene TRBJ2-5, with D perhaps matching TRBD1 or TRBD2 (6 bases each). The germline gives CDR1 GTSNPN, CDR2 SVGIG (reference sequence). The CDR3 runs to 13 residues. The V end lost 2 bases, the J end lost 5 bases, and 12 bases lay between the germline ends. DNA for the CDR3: TGTGCCTGGAGTACGGGGGCCGGGGAGACCCAGTACTTC. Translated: CAWSTGAGETQYF. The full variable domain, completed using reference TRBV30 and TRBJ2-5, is SQTIHQWPATLVQPVGSPLSLECTVEGTSNPNLYWYRQAAGRGLQLLFYSVGIGQISSEVPQNLSASRPQDRQFILSSKKLLLSDSGFYLCAWSTGAGETQYFGPGTRLLVL.

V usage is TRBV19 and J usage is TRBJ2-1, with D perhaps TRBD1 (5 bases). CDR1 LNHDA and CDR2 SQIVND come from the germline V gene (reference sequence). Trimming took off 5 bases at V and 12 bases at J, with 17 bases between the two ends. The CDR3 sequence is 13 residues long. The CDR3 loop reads CASSQGNRGAQFF. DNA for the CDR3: TGTGCCAGTAGTCAGGGTAATCGAGGAGCGCAGTTCTTC.

CDR3 nucleotide sequence: TGTGCCAGCAGTTTATCGCAGGGAAACACCATATATTTT. This sequence encodes CASSLSQGNTIYF. The J gene is TRBJ1-3, the V gene TRBV27; D uncertain. The CDR3 sequence is 13 residues long. V was cut by 0 bases and J by 4 bases, with 4 bases left in between. CDR1 is MNHEY, CDR2 SMNVEV, per germline (reference sequence).

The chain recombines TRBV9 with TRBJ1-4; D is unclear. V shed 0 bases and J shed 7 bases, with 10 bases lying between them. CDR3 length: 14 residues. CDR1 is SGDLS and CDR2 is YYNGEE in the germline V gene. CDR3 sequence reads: CASSVAVRGEKLFF. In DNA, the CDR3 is TGTGCCAGCAGCGTAGCGGTCCGGGGTGAAAAACTGTTTTTT.

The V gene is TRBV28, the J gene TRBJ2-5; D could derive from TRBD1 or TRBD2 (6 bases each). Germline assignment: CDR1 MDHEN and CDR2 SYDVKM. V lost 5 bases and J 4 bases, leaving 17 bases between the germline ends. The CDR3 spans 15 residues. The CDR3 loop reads CASSPQGGGGETQYF. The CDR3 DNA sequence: TGTGCCAGCAGTCCTCAAGGGGGAGGAGGAGAGACCCAGTACTTC.

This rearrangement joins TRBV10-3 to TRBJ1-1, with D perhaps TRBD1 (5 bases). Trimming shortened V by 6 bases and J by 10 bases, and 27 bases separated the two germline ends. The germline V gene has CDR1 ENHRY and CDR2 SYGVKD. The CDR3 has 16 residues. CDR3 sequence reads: CAISPSTVAANRGAFF. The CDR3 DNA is TGTGCCATCAGCCCCTCGACAGTTGCAGCCAACCGGGGAGCTTTCTTT.

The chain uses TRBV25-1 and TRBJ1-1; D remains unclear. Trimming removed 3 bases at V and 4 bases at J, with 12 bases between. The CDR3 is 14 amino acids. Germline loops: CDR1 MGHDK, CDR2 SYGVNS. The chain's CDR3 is CASSDALGVTEAFF. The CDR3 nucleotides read TGTGCCAGCAGTGATGCCCTGGGCGTCACTGAAGCTTTCTTT.

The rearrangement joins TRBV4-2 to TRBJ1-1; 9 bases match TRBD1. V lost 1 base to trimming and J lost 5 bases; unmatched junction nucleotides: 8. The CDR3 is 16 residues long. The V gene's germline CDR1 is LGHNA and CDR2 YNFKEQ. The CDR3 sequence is CASSQADRGRGTEAFF. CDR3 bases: TGTGCCAGCAGCCAAGCGGACAGGGGTAGAGGAACTGAAGCTTTCTTT.

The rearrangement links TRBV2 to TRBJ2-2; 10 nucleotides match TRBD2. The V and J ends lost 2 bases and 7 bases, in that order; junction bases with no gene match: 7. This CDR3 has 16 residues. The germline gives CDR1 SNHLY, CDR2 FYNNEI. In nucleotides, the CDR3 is TGTGCCAGCAGTGAATGGCTAGCGGGAGAAAGCGGGGAGCTGTTTTTT. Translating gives CASSEWLAGESGELFF.

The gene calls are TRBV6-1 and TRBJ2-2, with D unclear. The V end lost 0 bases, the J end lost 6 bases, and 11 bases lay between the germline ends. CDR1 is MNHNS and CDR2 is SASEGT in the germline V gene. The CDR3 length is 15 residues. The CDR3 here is CASSEAIAVSGELFF. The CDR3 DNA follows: TGTGCCAGCAGTGAAGCAATAGCAGTCTCCGGGGAGCTGTTTTTT.